A single sample gave rise to the 9 T cell receptor beta chains below, sequenced in a study of blood T cell repertoires in COVID-19. Method: immunoSEQ multiplex PCR; TCRdb's copy keeps in-frame clones and lacks some. The repertoire holds 80,000 or so clones, with about 85% as singletons. Sequenced: peripheral blood. The receptors come from a man aged 60-69 years with COVID-19, enrolled during active disease.

CDR3 loop: CASGSSGTSSFF. Written as DNA, the CDR3 is TGTGCTAGTGGTTCCTCCGGGACTAGTTCATTCTTC. V gene TRBV12-5 combines with J gene TRBJ2-1; 8 bases are shared with TRBD2. This CDR3 spans 12 amino acids. Germline V CDR1 and CDR2: LGHNT, FRNRAP. V was clipped by 4 bases and J by 16 bases; unmatched bases: 9.

The gene calls are TRBV5-1 and TRBJ1-1, with 9 bases fitting TRBD1. The germline gives CDR1 SGHRS, CDR2 YFSETQ. The J segment lost 2 bases and the V segment lost 4 bases, leaving 9 bases of the junction unmatched. This CDR3 is 16 amino acids long. Here the CDR3 reads CASSLQGASGNTEAFF. For the CDR3, the DNA is TGCGCCAGCAGCCTACAGGGGGCGTCAGGTAACACTGAAGCTTTCTTT.

This clone counts as medium-sized (0.01 to 0.1%). The rearrangement links TRBV6-2 or TRBV6-3 to TRBJ1-2; D perhaps matches TRBD1 (5 bases). The CDR3 is 15 residues long. Per the germline V gene, CDR1 is MNHEY and CDR2 is SVGEGT. Trimming removed 0 bases from V and 8 bases from J, with 16 bases in between. DNA for the CDR3: TGTGCCAGCAGTTACTCGGATCTCCAGGGAGGAGGCTACACCTTC. Its protein product is CASSYSDLQGGGYTF.

The V and J genes are TRBV5-5 and TRBJ1-1; TRBD1 agrees at 9 bases. Germline CDR1 reads SGHKS; CDR2 reads YYEKEE (reference sequence). CDR3 length: 19 residues. After removal of 6 bases from V and 0 bases from J, the junction contained 18 bases not matched to a gene. DNA of the CDR3: TGTGCCAGCACCTCGACCCTGGCGGGACAGGGTCCTATGAACACTGAAGCTTTCTTT. Its protein product is CASTSTLAGQGPMNTEAFF.

The J gene is TRBJ2-7, the V gene TRBV5-4, with 7 bases fitting TRBD1. Per the germline V gene, CDR1 is SGHNT and CDR2 is YYREEE (reference sequence). Trimming cost V 4 bases and J 5 bases; bases outside gene matches: 3. The CDR3 sequence is 12 residues long. Here the CDR3 reads CASSHTGDEQYF. The CDR3 coding sequence is TGTGCCAGCAGCCATACAGGGGACGAGCAGTACTTC.

In its sample, this clone was seen once. The chain is built from TRBV16 and TRBJ1-5; possible D gene TRBD1, 6 bases. The CDR3 covers 14 residues. Germline loops: CDR1 KGHSY, CDR2 FQNENV. V shed 1 base and J shed 6 bases, with 10 bases lying between them. The CDR3 DNA sequence: TGTGCCAGCAGCCAATACAGGGAAAGTCAGCCCCAGCATTTT. It specifies CASSQYRESQPQHF. The variable domain in full, with the rest retrieved from reference TRBV16 and TRBJ1-5, is GEEVAQTPKHLVRGEGQKAKLYCAPIKGHSYVFWYQQVLKNEFKFLISFQNENVFDETGMPKERFSAKCLPNSPCSLEIQATKLEDSAVYFCASSQYRESQPQHFGDGTRLSIL.

The rearrangement uses TRBV10-1 and TRBJ2-7; 8 nucleotides align to TRBD1. The CDR3 has 13 residues. V trimming: 7 bases; J trimming: 4 bases; junction bases outside the gene matches: 6. The germline CDR1 and CDR2 sequences are WNHNN and SYGVQD (reference sequence). CDR3 in DNA: TGCGCCAGCACCAGGGACAGGTTTTACGAGCAGTACTTC. Its translation: CASTRDRFYEQYF.

This chain uses TRBV7-9 with TRBJ2-5, with 9 bases fitting TRBD2. The length of the CDR3 is 15 residues. The V gene's germline CDR1 is SEHNR and CDR2 FQNEAQ (reference sequence). V trimming: 1 base; J trimming: 5 bases; junction bases outside the gene matches: 5. The CDR3 region has the DNA TGTGCCAGCAGCTTAGGGGCGGGAGGGCCGGAGACCCAGTACTTC. As protein: CASSLGAGGPETQYF.

The CDR3 loop reads CASSPQGYRSGANVLTF. CDR3 nucleotides: TGTGCCAGCAGCCCTCAGGGGTACAGGTCTGGGGCCAACGTCCTGACTTTC. This chain joins TRBV6-2 or TRBV6-3 and TRBJ2-6, with D possibly TRBD1 on 6 matching bases. The CDR3 has 17 residues. CDR1 and CDR2 (germline): MNHEY, SVGEGT. Between the trimmed V and J ends, which lost 6 bases and 1 base, there was a span of 16 bases.